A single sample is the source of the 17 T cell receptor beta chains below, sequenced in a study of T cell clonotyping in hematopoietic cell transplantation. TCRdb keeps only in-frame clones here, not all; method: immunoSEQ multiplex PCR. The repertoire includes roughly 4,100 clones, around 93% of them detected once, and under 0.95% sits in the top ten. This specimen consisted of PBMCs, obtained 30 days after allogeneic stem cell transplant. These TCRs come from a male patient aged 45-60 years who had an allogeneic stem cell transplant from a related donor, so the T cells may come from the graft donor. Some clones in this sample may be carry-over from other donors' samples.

The DNA of the CDR3 is TGTGCCAGCAGTTTATCCCCCGCGGATGAAGCTTTCTTT. It specifies CASSLSPADEAFF. The gene calls are TRBV27 and TRBJ1-1; D gene uncertain. V lost 0 bases, J lost 7 bases, and 9 bases lay in between. This CDR3 contains 13 residues. In germline, CDR1 is MNHEY, CDR2 SMNVEV (reference sequence).

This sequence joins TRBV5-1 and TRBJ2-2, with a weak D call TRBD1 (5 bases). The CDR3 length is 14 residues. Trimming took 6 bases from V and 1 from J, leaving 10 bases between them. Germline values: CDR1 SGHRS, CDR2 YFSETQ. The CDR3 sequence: CASNLDRNTGELFF. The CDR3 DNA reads TGCGCCAGCAACCTAGACAGGAACACCGGGGAGCTGTTTTTT. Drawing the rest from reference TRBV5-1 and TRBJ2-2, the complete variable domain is KAGVTQTPRYLIKTRGQQVTLSCSPISGHRSVSWYQQTPGQGLQFLFEYFSETQRNKGNFPGRFSGRQFSNSRSEMNVSTLELGDSALYLCASNLDRNTGELFFGEGSRLTVL.

The CDR3 region is CASSPDRGTEVEAFF. The CDR3 bases are TGTGCCAGCAGCCCAGACAGGGGTACAGAAGTAGAAGCTTTCTTT. The chain is built from TRBV5-4 and TRBJ1-1; 8 bases line up with TRBD1. Losses at the gene ends were 4 bases for V and 8 bases for J; bases not matched to a gene: 13. Germline values: CDR1 SGHNT, CDR2 YYREEE (reference sequence). The CDR3 sequence is 15 residues long.

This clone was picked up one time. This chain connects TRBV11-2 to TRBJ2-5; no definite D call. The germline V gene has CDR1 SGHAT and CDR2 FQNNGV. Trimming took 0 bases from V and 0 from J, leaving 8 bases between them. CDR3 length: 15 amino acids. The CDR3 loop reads CASSLDRTYQETQYF. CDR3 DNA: TGTGCCAGCAGCTTAGATCGTACTTACCAAGAGACCCAGTACTTC.

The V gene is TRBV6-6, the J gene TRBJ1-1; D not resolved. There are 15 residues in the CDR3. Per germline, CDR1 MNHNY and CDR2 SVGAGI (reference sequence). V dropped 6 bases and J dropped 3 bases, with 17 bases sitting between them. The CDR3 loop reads CASSPVGRRYTEAFF. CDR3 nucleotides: TGTGCCAGCAGCCCCGTGGGAAGGCGTTACACTGAAGCTTTCTTT.

CDR3 sequence (DNA): TGCGCCAGCAGCCACGCTCCCCATATAGGGGCAGGGCGGTCGGACACTGAAGCTTTCTTT. This gives the protein CASSHAPHIGAGRSDTEAFF. This chain connects TRBV4-1 to TRBJ1-1, with D perhaps TRBD1 (5 bases). V was cut by 3 bases and J by 3 bases, with 29 bases left in between. The CDR3 length is 20 residues. CDR1 and CDR2 from the germline V gene are MGHRA and YSYEKL.

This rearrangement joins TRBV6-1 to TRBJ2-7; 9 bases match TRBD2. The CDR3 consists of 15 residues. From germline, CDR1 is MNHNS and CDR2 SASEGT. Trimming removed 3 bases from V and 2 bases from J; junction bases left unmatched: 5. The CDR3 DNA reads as TGTGCCAGCAGTGATAGGGCTAGCGGGGCCTACGAGCAGTACTTC. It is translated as CASSDRASGAYEQYF.

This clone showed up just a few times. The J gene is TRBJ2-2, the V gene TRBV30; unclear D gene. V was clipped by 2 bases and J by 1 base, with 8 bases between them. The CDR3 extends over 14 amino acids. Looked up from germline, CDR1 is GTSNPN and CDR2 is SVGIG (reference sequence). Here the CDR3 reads CAWSIGLNTGELFF. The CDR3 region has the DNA TGTGCCTGGAGTATAGGGCTGAACACCGGGGAGCTGTTTTTT.

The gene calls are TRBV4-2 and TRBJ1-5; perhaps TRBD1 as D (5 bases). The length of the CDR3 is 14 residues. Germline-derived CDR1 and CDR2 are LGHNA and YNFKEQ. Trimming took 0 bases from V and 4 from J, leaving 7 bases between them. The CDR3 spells CASSQDGGNQPQHF. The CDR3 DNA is TGTGCCAGCAGCCAAGATGGGGGGAATCAGCCCCAGCATTTT.

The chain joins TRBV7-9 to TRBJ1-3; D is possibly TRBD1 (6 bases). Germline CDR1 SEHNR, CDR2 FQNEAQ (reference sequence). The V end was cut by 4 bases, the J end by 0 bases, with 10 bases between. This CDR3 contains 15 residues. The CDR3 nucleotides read TGTGCCAGCAGCTCCCAACAGGGCTCTGGAAACACCATATATTTT. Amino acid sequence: CASSSQQGSGNTIYF.

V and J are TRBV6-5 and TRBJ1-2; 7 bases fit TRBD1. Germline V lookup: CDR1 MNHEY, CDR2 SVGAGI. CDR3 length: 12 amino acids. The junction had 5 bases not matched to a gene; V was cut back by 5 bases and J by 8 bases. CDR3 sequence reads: CASSLQGRGYTF. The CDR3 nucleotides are TGTGCCAGCAGTCTACAGGGGCGAGGCTACACCTTC.

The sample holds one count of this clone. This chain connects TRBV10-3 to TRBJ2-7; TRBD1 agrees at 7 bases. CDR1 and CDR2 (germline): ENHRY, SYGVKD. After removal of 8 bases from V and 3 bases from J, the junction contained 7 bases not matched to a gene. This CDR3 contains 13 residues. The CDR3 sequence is CAIYGTESYEQYF. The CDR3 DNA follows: TGTGCCATCTACGGGACAGAAAGCTACGAGCAGTACTTC.

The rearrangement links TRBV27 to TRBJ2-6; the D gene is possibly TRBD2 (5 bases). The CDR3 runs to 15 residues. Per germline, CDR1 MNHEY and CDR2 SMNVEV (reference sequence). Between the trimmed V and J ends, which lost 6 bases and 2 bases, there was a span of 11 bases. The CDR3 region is CASSPSGTGANVLTF. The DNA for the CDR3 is TGTGCCAGCAGCCCCTCGGGAACTGGGGCCAACGTCCTGACTTTC.

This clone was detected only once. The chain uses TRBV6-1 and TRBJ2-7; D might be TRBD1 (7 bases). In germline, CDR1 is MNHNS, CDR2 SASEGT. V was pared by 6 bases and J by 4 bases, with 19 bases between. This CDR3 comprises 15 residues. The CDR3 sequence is CASRGGQGGSYEQYF. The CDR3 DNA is TGTGCCAGCAGGGGGGGTCAGGGGGGTTCATACGAGCAGTACTTC.

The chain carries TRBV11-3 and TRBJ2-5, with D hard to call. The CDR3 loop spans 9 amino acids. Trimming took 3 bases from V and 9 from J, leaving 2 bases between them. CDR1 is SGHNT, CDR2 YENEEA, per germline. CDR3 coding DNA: TGTGCCAGCAGCTTGGCCCAGTACTTC. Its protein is CASSLAQYF.

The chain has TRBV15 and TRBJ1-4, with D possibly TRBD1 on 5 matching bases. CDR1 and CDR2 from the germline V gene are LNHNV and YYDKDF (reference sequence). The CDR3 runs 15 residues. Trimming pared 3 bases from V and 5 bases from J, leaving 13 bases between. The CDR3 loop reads CATSRARRGNEKLFF. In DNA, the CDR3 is TGTGCCACCAGCAGGGCCCGGCGGGGGAATGAAAAACTGTTTTTT. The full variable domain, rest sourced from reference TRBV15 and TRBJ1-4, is DAMVIQNPRYQVTQFGKPVTLSCSQTLNHNVMYWYQQKSSQAPKLLFHYYDKDFNNEADTPDNFQSRRPNTSFCFLDIRSPGLGDTAMYLCATSRARRGNEKLFFGSGTQLSVL.

CDR3 DNA: TGCGCCAGCAGCCGATGGAGAGGAAACATTCAGTACTTC. The encoded protein is CASSRWRGNIQYF. This chain links TRBV4-3 with TRBJ2-4, with D unclear. The length of the CDR3 is 13 residues. The germline V and J ends were trimmed by 4 bases and 6 bases, with 10 bases remaining between them. Germline V gene data show CDR1 as LGHNA and CDR2 as YSLEER.